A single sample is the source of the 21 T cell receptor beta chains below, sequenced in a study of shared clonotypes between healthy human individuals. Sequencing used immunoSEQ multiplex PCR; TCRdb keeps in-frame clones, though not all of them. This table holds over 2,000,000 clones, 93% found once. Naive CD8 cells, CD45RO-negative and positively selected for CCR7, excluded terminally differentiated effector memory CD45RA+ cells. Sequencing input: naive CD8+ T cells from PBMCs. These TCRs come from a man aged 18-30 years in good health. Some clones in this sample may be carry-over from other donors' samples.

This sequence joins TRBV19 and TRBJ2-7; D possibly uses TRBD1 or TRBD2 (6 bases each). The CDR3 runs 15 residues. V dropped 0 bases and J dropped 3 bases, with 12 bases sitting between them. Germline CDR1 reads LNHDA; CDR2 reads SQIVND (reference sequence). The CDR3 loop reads CASSIDTGAVYEQYF. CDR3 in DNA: TGTGCCAGTAGTATAGATACGGGGGCTGTCTACGAGCAGTACTTC.

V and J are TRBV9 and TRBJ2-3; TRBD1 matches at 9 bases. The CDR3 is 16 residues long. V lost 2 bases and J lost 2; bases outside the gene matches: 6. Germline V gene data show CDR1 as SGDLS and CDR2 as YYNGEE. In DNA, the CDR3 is TGTGCCAGCAGCGTTCAAGGGACAGGGCACACAGATACGCAGTATTTT. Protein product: CASSVQGTGHTDTQYF.

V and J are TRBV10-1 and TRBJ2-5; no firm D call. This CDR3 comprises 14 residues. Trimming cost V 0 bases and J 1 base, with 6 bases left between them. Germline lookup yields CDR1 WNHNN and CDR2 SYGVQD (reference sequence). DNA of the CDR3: TGCGCCAGCAGTGAGTCTAGCAGCCAAGAGACCCAGTACTTC. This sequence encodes CASSESSSQETQYF.

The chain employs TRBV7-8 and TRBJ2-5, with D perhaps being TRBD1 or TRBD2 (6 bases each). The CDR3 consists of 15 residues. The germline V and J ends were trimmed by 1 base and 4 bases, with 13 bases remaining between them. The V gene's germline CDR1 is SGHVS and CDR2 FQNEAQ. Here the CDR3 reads CASSLEEGESETQYF. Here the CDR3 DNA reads TGTGCCAGCAGCTTAGAGGAGGGGGAGTCAGAGACCCAGTACTTC.

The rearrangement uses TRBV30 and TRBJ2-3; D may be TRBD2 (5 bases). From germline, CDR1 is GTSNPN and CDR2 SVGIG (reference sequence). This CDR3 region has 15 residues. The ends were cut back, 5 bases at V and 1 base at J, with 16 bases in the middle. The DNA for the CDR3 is TGTGCCTGGTCCACCCCTGGGGAGCGCACAGATACGCAGTATTTT. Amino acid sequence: CAWSTPGERTDTQYF. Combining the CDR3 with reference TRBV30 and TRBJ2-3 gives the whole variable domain SQTIHQWPATLVQPVGSPLSLECTVEGTSNPNLYWYRQAAGRGLQLLFYSVGIGQISSEVPQNLSASRPQDRQFILSSKKLLLSDSGFYLCAWSTPGERTDTQYFGPGTRLTVL.

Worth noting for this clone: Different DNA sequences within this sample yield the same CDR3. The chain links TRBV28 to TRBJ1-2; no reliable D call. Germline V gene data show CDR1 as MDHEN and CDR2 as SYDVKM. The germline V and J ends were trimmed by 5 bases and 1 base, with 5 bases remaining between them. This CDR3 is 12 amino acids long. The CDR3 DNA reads TGTGCCAGCAGTCTCTATAACTATGGCTACACCTTC. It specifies CASSLYNYGYTF.

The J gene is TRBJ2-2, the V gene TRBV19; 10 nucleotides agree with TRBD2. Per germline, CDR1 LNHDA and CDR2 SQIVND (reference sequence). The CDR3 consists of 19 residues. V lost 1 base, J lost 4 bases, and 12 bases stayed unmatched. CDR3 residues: CASSIVRSGRALGTGELFF. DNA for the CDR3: TGTGCCAGTAGTATAGTGAGGAGCGGGAGGGCCCTCGGCACCGGGGAGCTGTTTTTT.

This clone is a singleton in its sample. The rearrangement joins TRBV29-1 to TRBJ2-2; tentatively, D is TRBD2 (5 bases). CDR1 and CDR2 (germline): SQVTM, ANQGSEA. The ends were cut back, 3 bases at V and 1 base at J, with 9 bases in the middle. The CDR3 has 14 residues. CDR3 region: CSVDFGMNTGELFF. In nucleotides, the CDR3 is TGCAGCGTTGATTTCGGGATGAACACCGGGGAGCTGTTTTTT.

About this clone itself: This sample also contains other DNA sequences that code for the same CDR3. The CDR3 DNA reads TGTGCCAGTAGTTCCCGGGACGCAAGCACAGATACGCAGTATTTT. Translating gives CASSSRDASTDTQYF. The rearrangement uses TRBV19 and TRBJ2-3; possibly TRBD1 or TRBD2 for D (5 bases each). Trimming stripped 5 bases from V and 0 bases from J, with 12 bases between. Germline V gives CDR1 LNHDA, CDR2 SQIVND (reference sequence). This CDR3 contains 15 residues.

This chain's CDR3 is CASSPAGGPSTDTQYF. The DNA of the CDR3 is TGTGCCAGCAGCCCCGCGGGCGGTCCTAGCACAGATACGCAGTATTTT. V usage is TRBV7-2 and J usage is TRBJ2-3; the D gene is possibly TRBD2 (5 bases). The CDR3 spans 16 residues. Trimming removed 5 bases at V and 0 bases at J, with 15 bases between. The germline gives CDR1 SGHTA, CDR2 FQGNSA.

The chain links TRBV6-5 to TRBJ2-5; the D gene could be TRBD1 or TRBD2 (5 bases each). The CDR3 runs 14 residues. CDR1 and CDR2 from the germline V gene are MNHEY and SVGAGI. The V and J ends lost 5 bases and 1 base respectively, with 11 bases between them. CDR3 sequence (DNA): TGTGCCAGCAGTCCGCTCGGGACCCAAGAGACCCAGTACTTC. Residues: CASSPLGTQETQYF.

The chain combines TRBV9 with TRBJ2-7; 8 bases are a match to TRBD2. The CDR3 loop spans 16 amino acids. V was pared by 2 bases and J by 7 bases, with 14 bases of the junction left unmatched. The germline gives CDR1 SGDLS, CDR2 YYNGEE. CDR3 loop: CASSVSAGGLIWEQYF. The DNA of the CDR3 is TGTGCCAGCAGCGTTAGCGCGGGGGGACTGATTTGGGAGCAGTACTTC.

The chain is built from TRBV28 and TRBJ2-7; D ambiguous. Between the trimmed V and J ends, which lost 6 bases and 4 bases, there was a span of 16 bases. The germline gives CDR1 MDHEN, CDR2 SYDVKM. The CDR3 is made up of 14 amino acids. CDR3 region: CASSPISWVYEQYF. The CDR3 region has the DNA TGTGCCAGCAGCCCAATCTCGTGGGTGTACGAGCAGTACTTC. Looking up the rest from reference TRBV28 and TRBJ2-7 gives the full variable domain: DVKVTQSSRYLVKRTGEKVFLECVQDMDHENMFWYRQDPGLGLRLIYFSYDVKMKEKGDIPEGYSVSREKKERFSLILESASTNQTSMYLCASSPISWVYEQYFGPGTRLTVT.

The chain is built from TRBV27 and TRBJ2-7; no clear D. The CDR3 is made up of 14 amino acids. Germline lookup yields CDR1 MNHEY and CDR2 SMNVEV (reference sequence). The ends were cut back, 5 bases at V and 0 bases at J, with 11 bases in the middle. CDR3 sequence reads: CASSPSTHSYEQYF. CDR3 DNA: TGTGCCAGCAGTCCATCGACTCACTCCTACGAGCAGTACTTC.

CDR3: CASSQLRLEGGHEQYF. The CDR3 DNA reads as TGTGCCAGCAGTCAACTCCGCTTGGAGGGAGGCCACGAGCAGTACTTC. The chain combines TRBV27 with TRBJ2-7; perhaps TRBD2 as D (6 bases). The CDR3 sequence is 16 residues long. Germline-derived CDR1 and CDR2 are MNHEY and SMNVEV (reference sequence). V was trimmed by 5 bases and J by 5 bases, leaving 22 bases between them.

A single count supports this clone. Here the CDR3 reads CASRLMTKQYF. The CDR3, as DNA: TGTGCCAGCAGGCTAATGACCAAGCAGTACTTC. This chain links TRBV27 with TRBJ2-7; D is uncertain. The germline CDR1 and CDR2 sequences are MNHEY and SMNVEV (reference sequence). Trimming removed 6 bases at V and 8 bases at J, with 11 bases between. CDR3 length equals 11 residues.

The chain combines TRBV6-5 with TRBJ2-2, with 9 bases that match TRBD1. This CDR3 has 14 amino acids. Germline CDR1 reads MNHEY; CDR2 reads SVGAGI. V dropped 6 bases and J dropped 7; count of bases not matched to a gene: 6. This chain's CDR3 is CASRKTGGDGELFF. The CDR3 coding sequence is TGTGCCAGCAGAAAGACAGGGGGGGACGGGGAGCTGTTTTTT.

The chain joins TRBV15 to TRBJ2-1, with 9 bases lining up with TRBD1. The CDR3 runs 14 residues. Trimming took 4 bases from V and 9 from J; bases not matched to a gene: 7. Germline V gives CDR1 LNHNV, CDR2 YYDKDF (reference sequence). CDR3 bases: TGTGCCACCAGCACCGACAGGGGGGCGGGTGAGCAGTTCTTC. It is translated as CATSTDRGAGEQFF.

CDR3 residues: CASSLGVRFLYEQYF. As DNA, the CDR3 is TGTGCCAGCAGTTTGGGGGTAAGATTTCTCTACGAGCAGTACTTC. The gene calls are TRBV27 and TRBJ2-7; either TRBD1 or TRBD2 may fit D (5 bases each). V was pared by 3 bases and J by 3 bases, with 15 bases between. Germline V gene sequence: CDR1 MNHEY, CDR2 SMNVEV (reference sequence). The CDR3 runs 15 residues.

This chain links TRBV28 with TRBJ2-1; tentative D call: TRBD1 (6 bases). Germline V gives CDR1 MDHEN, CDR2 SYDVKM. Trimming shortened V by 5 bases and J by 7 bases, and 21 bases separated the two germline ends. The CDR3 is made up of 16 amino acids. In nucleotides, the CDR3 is TGTGCCAGCAGTCCAAGGACCCTAACAGGGCGGAATGAGCAGTTCTTC. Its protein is CASSPRTLTGRNEQFF.

CDR3 in DNA: TGTGCCTGCATTGACAGGGGGACCACCTACGAGCAGTACTTC. Protein sequence: CACIDRGTTYEQYF. The rearrangement uses TRBV30 and TRBJ2-7; the match to TRBD1 covers 9 bases. This CDR3 is 14 amino acids long. Losses at the gene ends were 6 bases for V and 2 bases for J; bases not matched to a gene: 8. The germline gives CDR1 GTSNPN, CDR2 SVGIG (reference sequence).